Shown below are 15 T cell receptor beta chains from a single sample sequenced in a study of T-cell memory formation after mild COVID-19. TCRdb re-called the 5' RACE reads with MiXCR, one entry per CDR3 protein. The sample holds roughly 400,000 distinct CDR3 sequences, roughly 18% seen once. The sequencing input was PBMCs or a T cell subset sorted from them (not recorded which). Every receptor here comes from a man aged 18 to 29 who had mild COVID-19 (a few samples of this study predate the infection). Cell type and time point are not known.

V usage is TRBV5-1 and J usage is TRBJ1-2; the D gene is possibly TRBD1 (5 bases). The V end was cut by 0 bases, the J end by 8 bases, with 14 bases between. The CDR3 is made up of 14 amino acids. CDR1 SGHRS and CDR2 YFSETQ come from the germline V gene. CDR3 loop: CASSLGDLRGGYTF. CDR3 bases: TGCGCCAGCAGCTTGGGGGACCTCCGGGGAGGCTACACCTTC.

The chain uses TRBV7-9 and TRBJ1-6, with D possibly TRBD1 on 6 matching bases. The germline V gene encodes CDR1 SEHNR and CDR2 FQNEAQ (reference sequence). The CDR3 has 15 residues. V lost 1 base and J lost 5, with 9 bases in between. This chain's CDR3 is CASSLGRGDNSPLHF. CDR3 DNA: TGTGCCAGCAGCTTAGGGAGGGGGGATAATTCACCCCTCCACTTT.

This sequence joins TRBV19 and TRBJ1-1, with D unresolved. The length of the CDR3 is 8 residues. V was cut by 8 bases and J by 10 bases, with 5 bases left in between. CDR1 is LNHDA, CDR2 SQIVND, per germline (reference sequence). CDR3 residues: CASGVAFF. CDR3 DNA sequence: TGTGCCAGTGGTGTAGCTTTCTTT.

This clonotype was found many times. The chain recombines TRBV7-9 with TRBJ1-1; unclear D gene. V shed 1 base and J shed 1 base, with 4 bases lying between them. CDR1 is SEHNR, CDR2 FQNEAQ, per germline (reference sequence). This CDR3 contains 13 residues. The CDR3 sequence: CASSLVENTEAFF. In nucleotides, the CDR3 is TGTGCCAGCAGCTTAGTAGAGAACACTGAAGCTTTCTTT.

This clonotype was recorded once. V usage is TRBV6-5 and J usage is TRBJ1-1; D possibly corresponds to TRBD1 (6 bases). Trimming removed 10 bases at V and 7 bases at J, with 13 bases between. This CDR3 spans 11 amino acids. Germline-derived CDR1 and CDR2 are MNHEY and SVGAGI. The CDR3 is CATGTIIEAFF. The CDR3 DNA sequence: TGTGCCACCGGGACAATAATTGAAGCTTTCTTT.

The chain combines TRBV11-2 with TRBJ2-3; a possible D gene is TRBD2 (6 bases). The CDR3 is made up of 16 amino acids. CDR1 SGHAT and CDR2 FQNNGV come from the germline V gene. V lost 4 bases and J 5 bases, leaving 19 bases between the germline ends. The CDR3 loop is CASSSFGTPGGDTQYF. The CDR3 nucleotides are TGTGCCAGCAGCTCCTTCGGGACCCCCGGGGGAGATACGCAGTATTTT.

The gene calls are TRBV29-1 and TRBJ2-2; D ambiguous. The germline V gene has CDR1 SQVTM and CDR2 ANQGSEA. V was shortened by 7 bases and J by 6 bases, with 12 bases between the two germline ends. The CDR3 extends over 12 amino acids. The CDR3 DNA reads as TGCAGCGGTCGGTCTGGGTCCGGGGAGCTGTTTTTT. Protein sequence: CSGRSGSGELFF.

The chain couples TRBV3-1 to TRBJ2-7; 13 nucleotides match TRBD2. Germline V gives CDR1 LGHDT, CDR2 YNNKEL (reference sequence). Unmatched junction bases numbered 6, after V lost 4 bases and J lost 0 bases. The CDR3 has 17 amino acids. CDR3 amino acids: CASSRTSGGYSSYEQYF. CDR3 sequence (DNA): TGTGCCAGCAGCCGGACTAGCGGGGGATATAGCTCCTACGAGCAGTACTTC.

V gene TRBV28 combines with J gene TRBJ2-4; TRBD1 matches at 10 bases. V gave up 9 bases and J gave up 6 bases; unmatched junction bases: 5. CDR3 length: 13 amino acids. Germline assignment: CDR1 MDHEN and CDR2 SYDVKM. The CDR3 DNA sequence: TGTGCCAGTAGACAGGGGGCGGGAAACATTCAGTACTTC. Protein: CASRQGAGNIQYF.

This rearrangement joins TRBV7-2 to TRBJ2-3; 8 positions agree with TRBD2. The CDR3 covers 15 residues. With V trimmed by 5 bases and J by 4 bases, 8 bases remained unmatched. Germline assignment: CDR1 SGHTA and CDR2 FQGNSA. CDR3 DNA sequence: TGTGCCAGCAGCCGAAGGACGGGGGGGGCAGATACGCAGTATTTT. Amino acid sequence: CASSRRTGGADTQYF.

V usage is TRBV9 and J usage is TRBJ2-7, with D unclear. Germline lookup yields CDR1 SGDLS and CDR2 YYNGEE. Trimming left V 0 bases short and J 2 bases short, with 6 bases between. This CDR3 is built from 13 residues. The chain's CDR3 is CASSVAGAYEQYF. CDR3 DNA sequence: TGTGCCAGCAGCGTAGCGGGCGCCTACGAGCAGTACTTC.

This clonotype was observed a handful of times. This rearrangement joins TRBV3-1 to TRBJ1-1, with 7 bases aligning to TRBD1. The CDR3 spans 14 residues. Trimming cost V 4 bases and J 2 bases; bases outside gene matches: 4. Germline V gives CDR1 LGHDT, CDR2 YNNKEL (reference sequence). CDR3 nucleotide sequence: TGTGCCAGCAGCCTTACAGGGGATAACACTGAAGCTTTCTTT. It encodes CASSLTGDNTEAFF. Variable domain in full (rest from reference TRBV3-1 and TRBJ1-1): DTAVSQTPKYLVTQMGNDKSIKCEQNLGHDTMYWYKQDSKKFLKIMFSYNNKELIINETVPNRFSPKSPDKAHLNLHINSLELGDSAVYFCASSLTGDNTEAFFGQGTRLTVV.

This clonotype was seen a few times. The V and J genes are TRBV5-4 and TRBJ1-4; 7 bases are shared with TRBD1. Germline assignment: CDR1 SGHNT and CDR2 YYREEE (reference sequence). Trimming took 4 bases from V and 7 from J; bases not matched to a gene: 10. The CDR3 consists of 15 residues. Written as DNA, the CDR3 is TGTGCCAGCAGCACCCAGGGGGGGCTTCTTGAAAAACTGTTTTTT. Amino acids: CASSTQGGLLEKLFF.

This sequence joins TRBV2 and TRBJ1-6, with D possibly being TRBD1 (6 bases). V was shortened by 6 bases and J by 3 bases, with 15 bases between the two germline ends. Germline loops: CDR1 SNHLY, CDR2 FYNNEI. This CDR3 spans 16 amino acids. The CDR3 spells CASRPTGLLYNSPLHF. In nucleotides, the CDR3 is TGTGCCAGCAGACCGACAGGACTACTCTATAATTCACCCCTCCACTTT.

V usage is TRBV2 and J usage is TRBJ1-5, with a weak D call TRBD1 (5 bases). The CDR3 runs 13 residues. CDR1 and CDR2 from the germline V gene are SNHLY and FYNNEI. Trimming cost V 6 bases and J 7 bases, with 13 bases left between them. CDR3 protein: CASSEWGGQPQHF. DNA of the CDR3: TGTGCCAGCAGCGAGTGGGGGGGACAGCCCCAGCATTTT. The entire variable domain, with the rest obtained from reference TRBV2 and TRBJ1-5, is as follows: EPEVTQTPSHQVTQMGQEVILRCVPISNHLYFYWYRQILGQKVEFLVSFYNNEISEKSEIFDDQFSVERPDGSNFTLKIRSTKLEDSAMYFCASSEWGGQPQHFGDGTRLSIL.